These 27 T cell receptor beta chains came from one sample sequenced in a study of beta chain features in type 1 diabetes. General study results and limits: Moderately but significantly shorter TCRB CDR3s were found in Type 1 diabetes patients in all four CD4+ subsets.

Sequenced material consisted of expressed TCRB transcripts (all of the isolated RNA was reverse transcribed). Profiling relied on immunoSEQ multiplex PCR, and the TCRdb table lists in-frame clones only, not all of them. The table lists over 20,000 clones, more than 45% of them singletons, with 0.37% in the top ten. These receptors' targets are unknown. The material sequenced was stem cell memory CD4+ T cells from blood. Every receptor here comes from a man aged 18 to 30 with type 1 diabetes.

V is TRBV9 and J is TRBJ1-4; D is ambiguous. Germline CDR1 reads SGDLS; CDR2 reads YYNGEE. This CDR3 contains 15 residues. V was trimmed by 4 bases and J by 7 bases, leaving 17 bases between them. Here the CDR3 DNA reads TGTGCCAGCAGCCCACGCCCGGGGTCCTCTGAAAAACTGTTTTTT. Translating gives CASSPRPGSSEKLFF.

V and J are TRBV10-3 and TRBJ2-7; D is uncertain. The germline V and J ends were trimmed by 3 bases and 1 base, with 10 bases remaining between them. Germline CDR1 is ENHRY and CDR2 is SYGVKD. The CDR3 has 14 residues. The CDR3 nucleotides are TGTGCCATCAGTGACTCTCTAGGATCCTACGAGCAGTACTTC. Its protein product is CAISDSLGSYEQYF.

The chain recombines TRBV28 with TRBJ1-1; D perhaps matches TRBD1 (5 bases). Germline V gene lookup returns CDR1 MDHEN and CDR2 SYDVKM. The CDR3 has 12 residues. Trimming removed 5 bases at V and 11 bases at J, with 15 bases between. The DNA for the CDR3 is TGTGCCAGCAGTAGGGCTCCGGGGGGGGCTTTCTTT. As protein: CASSRAPGGAFF.

The CDR3 reads CASSQAYSTSPDTQYF. The CDR3 DNA follows: TGCGCCAGCAGCCAAGCGTACAGCACCTCCCCAGATACGCAGTATTTT. The rearrangement uses TRBV4-3 and TRBJ2-3; D call uncertain. CDR3 size: 16 residues. Trimming shortened V by 1 base and J by 4 bases, and 15 bases separated the two germline ends. Per the germline V gene, CDR1 is LGHNA and CDR2 is YSLEER.

V and J are TRBV7-9 and TRBJ1-4, with D perhaps matching TRBD1 (5 bases). The CDR3 is made up of 11 amino acids. Trimming cost V 4 bases and J 8 bases, with 5 bases left between them. CDR1 and CDR2 from the germline V gene are SEHNR and FQNEAQ (reference sequence). The CDR3 DNA sequence: TGTGCCAGCAGCTACAGGGAAAAACTGTTTTTT. It specifies CASSYREKLFF.

The J gene is TRBJ1-2, the V gene TRBV29-1; 9 bases align to TRBD1. The CDR3 runs 16 residues. V gave up 5 bases and J gave up 0 bases; unmatched junction bases: 10. The germline CDR1 and CDR2 sequences are SQVTM and ANQGSEA. The CDR3 reads CSVPTPDRGPNYGYTF. The CDR3 DNA is TGCAGCGTTCCTACTCCGGACAGGGGTCCTAACTATGGCTACACCTTC. Based on the CDR3 plus reference TRBV29-1 and TRBJ1-2, the full variable domain is SAVISQKPSRDICQRGTSLTIQCQVDSQVTMMFWYRQQPGQSLTLIATANQGSEATYESGFVIDKFPISRPNLTFSTLTVSNMSPEDSSIYLCSVPTPDRGPNYGYTFGSGTRLTVV.

The chain recombines TRBV27 with TRBJ2-7; D perhaps matches TRBD2 (7 bases). The CDR3 is 16 residues long. The germline V gene has CDR1 MNHEY and CDR2 SMNVEV (reference sequence). The ends were cut back, 3 bases at V and 5 bases at J, with 20 bases in the middle. The CDR3 nucleotides read TGTGCCAGCAGTTTTCTAGGGGGGAGGGCGGGGAACGAGCAGTACTTC. As protein: CASSFLGGRAGNEQYF.

A remark on this clone: Its ends do not fully match the called genes, so a read error is possible. The V call is TRBV30, the J call TRBJ2-1; D is perhaps TRBD2 (5 bases). Germline CDR1 is GTSNPN and CDR2 is SVGIG (reference sequence). CDR3 size: 12 residues. The CDR3 spells CTWSVSGNEQFF. CDR3 nucleotides: TGTACCTGGAGCGTCTCGGGAAATGAGCAGTTCTTC.

In nucleotides, the CDR3 is TGTGCCAGCAGTACTGACAGGGCTCTAGCCAAAAACATTCAGTACTTC. Translated, it gives CASSTDRALAKNIQYF. This chain uses TRBV2 with TRBJ2-4, with 7 bases lining up with TRBD1. Germline trimming cut 5 bases from V and 0 bases from J; bases unmatched to any gene: 7. Per germline, CDR1 SNHLY and CDR2 FYNNEI. The CDR3 runs to 16 residues.

The CDR3 coding sequence is TGTGCCAGCAGCCCGACCCCAGGGGCCACGGCGGAGACCCAGTACTTC. It translates to CASSPTPGATAETQYF. V usage is TRBV7-7 and J usage is TRBJ2-5; TRBD1 might be the D (6 bases). CDR3 length: 16 amino acids. Trimming pared 5 bases from V and 5 bases from J, leaving 21 bases between. The germline gives CDR1 SSHAT, CDR2 FNYEAQ (reference sequence). Full variable domain (remainder filled in from reference TRBV7-7 and TRBJ2-5): GAGVSQSPRYKVTKRGQDVTLRCDPISSHATLYWYQQALGQGPEFLTYFNYEAQPDKSGLPSDRFSAERPEGSISTLTIQRTEQRDSAMYRCASSPTPGATAETQYFGPGTRLLVL.

The chain has TRBV4-3 and TRBJ2-2; D is uncertain. The germline V gene encodes CDR1 LGHNA and CDR2 YSLEER. V was shortened by 9 bases and J by 3 bases, with 14 bases between the two germline ends. CDR3 length: 14 amino acids. In DNA form, the CDR3 reads TGCGCCAGGTCTGAGCGAGGCTACACCGGGGAGCTGTTTTTT. It codes for CARSERGYTGELFF.

This clone was observed a few times. The chain couples TRBV29-1 to TRBJ1-1; maybe TRBD1 (6 bases). V lost 6 bases, J lost 3 bases, and 17 bases lay in between. Looked up from germline, CDR1 is SQVTM and CDR2 is ANQGSEA. The length of the CDR3 is 14 residues. CDR3 sequence reads: CSVSRGRGDTEAFF. CDR3 bases: TGCAGCGTGTCCCGCGGCAGGGGTGACACTGAAGCTTTCTTT.

The rearrangement uses TRBV5-1 and TRBJ1-1; 9 bases match TRBD1. J gave up 4 bases and V 5 bases, and 9 bases lay outside the gene matches. The CDR3 has 15 residues. Germline V CDR1 and CDR2: SGHRS, YFSETQ. The CDR3 nucleotides read TGCGCCAGCAGTCAATTACAGGGGGCGGGCACTGAAGCTTTCTTT. Translating gives CASSQLQGAGTEAFF.

The rearrangement links TRBV7-2 to TRBJ2-2, with D possibly being TRBD1 (6 bases). The ends were cut back, 0 bases at V and 3 bases at J, with 11 bases in the middle. The length of the CDR3 is 16 residues. Germline assignment: CDR1 SGHTA and CDR2 FQGNSA. The CDR3 loop is CASSLAIRGDTGELFF. Written as DNA, the CDR3 is TGTGCCAGCAGCTTAGCGATCAGGGGTGACACCGGGGAGCTGTTTTTT.

This chain links TRBV5-1 with TRBJ1-1; possible D gene TRBD1, 5 bases. This CDR3 is 13 amino acids long. Trimming stripped 4 bases from V and 7 bases from J, with 14 bases between. The germline CDR1 and CDR2 sequences are SGHRS and YFSETQ. CDR3 nucleotide sequence: TGCGCCAGCAGCACCGATGGGCAGGGTGAAGCTTTCTTT. It is translated as CASSTDGQGEAFF. The full variable domain, in which reference TRBV5-1 and TRBJ1-1 provide the parts outside the CDR3, is KAGVTQTPRYLIKTRGQQVTLSCSPISGHRSVSWYQQTPGQGLQFLFEYFSETQRNKGNFPGRFSGRQFSNSRSEMNVSTLELGDSALYLCASSTDGQGEAFFGQGTRLTVV.

This clone was seen a handful of times. V and J are TRBV10-3 and TRBJ2-2, with 14 bases matching TRBD2. Germline-derived CDR1 and CDR2 are ENHRY and SYGVKD. CDR3 size: 19 residues. Trimming cost V 5 bases and J 7 bases; bases outside gene matches: 15. The CDR3 spells CAISRPNSGLAGEGGELFF. The DNA of the CDR3 is TGTGCCATCAGTCGCCCGAACTCGGGACTAGCGGGAGAGGGCGGGGAGCTGTTTTTT.

The chain carries TRBV6-5 and TRBJ1-2, with D perhaps matching TRBD1 (6 bases). Between the trimmed V and J ends, which lost 11 bases and 3 bases, there was a span of 16 bases. This CDR3 spans 13 amino acids. Germline CDR1 MNHEY, CDR2 SVGAGI. CDR3 loop: CAGSLDRYYGYTF. CDR3 DNA: TGTGCCGGTTCTCTGGACAGATACTATGGCTACACCTTC.

This clone was recorded a few times. The chain couples TRBV5-1 to TRBJ2-3; D gene uncertain. The CDR3 contains 13 residues. V shed 4 bases and J shed 1 base, with 7 bases lying between them. Germline assignment: CDR1 SGHRS and CDR2 YFSETQ. CDR3 protein: CASSGTRTDTQYF. The CDR3 nucleotides read TGCGCCAGCAGCGGCACCCGCACAGATACGCAGTATTTT. Using reference TRBV5-1 and TRBJ2-3 for the parts outside the CDR3, the full variable domain is KAGVTQTPRYLIKTRGQQVTLSCSPISGHRSVSWYQQTPGQGLQFLFEYFSETQRNKGNFPGRFSGRQFSNSRSEMNVSTLELGDSALYLCASSGTRTDTQYFGPGTRLTVL.

CDR3 DNA: TGTGCCAGCAGCTTCGGGGGGCGTAGTACCGGGGAGCTGTTTTTT. Translating gives CASSFGGRSTGELFF. The rearrangement uses TRBV11-2 and TRBJ2-2; weak D call: TRBD2 (7 bases). V lost 3 bases and J lost 5, with 13 bases in between. The germline CDR1 and CDR2 sequences are SGHAT and FQNNGV. The CDR3 runs to 15 residues.

This chain links TRBV29-1 with TRBJ2-3; tentative D call: TRBD1 (6 bases). In germline, CDR1 is SQVTM, CDR2 ANQGSEA. The CDR3 has 18 amino acids. The germline V and J ends were trimmed by 8 bases and 2 bases, with 29 bases remaining between them. The DNA for the CDR3 is TGCAGCACCCGTCACAGGGTAATTACCTTTGGTAACACAGATACGCAGTATTTT. Its translation: CSTRHRVITFGNTDTQYF.

This clone turned up a few times. The chain recombines TRBV7-9 with TRBJ2-7; the D gene is possibly TRBD1 (7 bases). The CDR3 is made up of 13 amino acids. The germline V gene encodes CDR1 SEHNR and CDR2 FQNEAQ (reference sequence). V was shortened by 4 bases and J by 7 bases, with 14 bases between the two germline ends. The CDR3 here is CASSSRSGGEQYF. DNA of the CDR3: TGTGCCAGCAGCTCAAGGTCAGGGGGGGAGCAGTACTTC.

This clone was counted a few times. The chain combines TRBV5-1 with TRBJ2-1; 8 bases match TRBD1. The CDR3 loop spans 16 amino acids. CDR1 is SGHRS and CDR2 is YFSETQ in the germline V gene. J gave up 4 bases and V 0 bases, and 6 bases lay outside the gene matches. In DNA form, the CDR3 reads TGCGCCAGCAGCTTGGAAGCAGGGGGCGGTTACAATGAGCAGTTCTTC. Its translation is CASSLEAGGGYNEQFF.

The rearrangement links TRBV14 to TRBJ1-6; 10 nucleotides line up with TRBD1. The CDR3 has 16 amino acids. CDR1 is SGHDN and CDR2 is FVKESK in the germline V gene. V dropped 4 bases and J dropped 6; count of bases not matched to a gene: 6. This CDR3 is CASSLLGTGVNSPLHF. The CDR3 DNA is TGTGCCAGCAGCCTCCTGGGGACAGGGGTTAATTCACCCCTCCACTTT.

This clone was detected a few times. Distinct nucleotide sequences in the sample also encode this CDR3. This rearrangement joins TRBV2 to TRBJ2-3; no reliable D call. This CDR3 is 14 amino acids long. Germline loops: CDR1 SNHLY, CDR2 FYNNEI. V lost 2 bases to trimming and J lost 0 bases, with 6 bases between them. CDR3 protein: CASSELMSTDTQYF. In DNA form, the CDR3 reads TGTGCCAGCAGTGAATTAATGAGCACAGATACGCAGTATTTT.

In this sample, this clone turned up a few times. The chain carries TRBV29-1 and TRBJ2-5, with 8 bases lining up with TRBD1. The junction had 8 bases not matched to a gene; V was cut back by 6 bases and J by 5 bases. Germline V gene data show CDR1 as SQVTM and CDR2 as ANQGSEA. This CDR3 is built from 13 residues. The CDR3 protein is CSVSTGGRETQYF. The CDR3 DNA sequence: TGCAGCGTGTCCACAGGGGGACGCGAGACCCAGTACTTC.

This sequence joins TRBV29-1 and TRBJ1-4; D gene unclear. Between the trimmed V and J ends, which lost 7 bases and 5 bases, there was a span of 14 bases. Germline CDR1 and CDR2: SQVTM and ANQGSEA. The CDR3 loop spans 13 amino acids. CDR3 sequence (DNA): TGCAGCGCCGTCCGAGGAAGAAATGAAAAACTGTTTTTT. Translated, it gives CSAVRGRNEKLFF.

This clone was picked up a small number of times. The chain links TRBV18 to TRBJ2-7; D is uncertain. The V end lost 4 bases, the J end lost 3 bases, and 10 bases lay between the germline ends. Germline CDR1 KGHSH, CDR2 LQKENI. CDR3 length equals 13 residues. The CDR3 region has the DNA TGTGCCAGCTCACTTTCCCAGGACTACGAGCAGTACTTC. Translation: CASSLSQDYEQYF.